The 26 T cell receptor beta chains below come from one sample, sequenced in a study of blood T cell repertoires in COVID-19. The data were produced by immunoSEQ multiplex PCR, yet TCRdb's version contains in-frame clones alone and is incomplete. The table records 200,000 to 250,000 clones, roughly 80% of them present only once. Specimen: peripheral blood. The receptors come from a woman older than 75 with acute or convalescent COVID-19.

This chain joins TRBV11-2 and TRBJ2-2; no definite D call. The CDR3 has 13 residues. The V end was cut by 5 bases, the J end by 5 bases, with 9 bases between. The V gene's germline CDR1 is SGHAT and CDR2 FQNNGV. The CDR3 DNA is TGTGCCAGCAGCCCGATCCAGACCGGGGAGCTGTTTTTT. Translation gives CASSPIQTGELFF.

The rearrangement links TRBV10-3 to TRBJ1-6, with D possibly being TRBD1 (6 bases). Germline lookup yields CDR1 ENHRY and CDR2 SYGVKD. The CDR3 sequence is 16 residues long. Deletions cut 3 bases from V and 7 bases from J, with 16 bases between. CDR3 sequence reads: CAISDYGTQGNSPLHF. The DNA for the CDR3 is TGTGCCATCAGTGATTATGGGACACAAGGGAATTCACCCCTCCACTTT.

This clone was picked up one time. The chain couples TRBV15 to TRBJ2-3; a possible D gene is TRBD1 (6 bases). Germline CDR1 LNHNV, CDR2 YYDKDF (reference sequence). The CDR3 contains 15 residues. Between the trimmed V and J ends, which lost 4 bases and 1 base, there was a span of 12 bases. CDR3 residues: CATSTRTVGTDTQYF. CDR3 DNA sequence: TGTGCCACCAGCACTAGGACAGTGGGCACAGATACGCAGTATTTT.

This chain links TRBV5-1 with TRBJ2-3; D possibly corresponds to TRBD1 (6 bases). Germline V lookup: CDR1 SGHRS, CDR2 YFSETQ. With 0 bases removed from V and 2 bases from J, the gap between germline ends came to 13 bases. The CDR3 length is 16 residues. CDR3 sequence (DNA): TGCGCCAGCAGCTTGGGTGTGGGGGCCCACACAGATACGCAGTATTTT. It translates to CASSLGVGAHTDTQYF.

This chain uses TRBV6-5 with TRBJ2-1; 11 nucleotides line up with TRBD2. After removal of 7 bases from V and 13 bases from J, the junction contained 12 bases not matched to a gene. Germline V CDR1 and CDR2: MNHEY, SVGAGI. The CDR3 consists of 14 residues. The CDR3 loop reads CASKPGLADTVQFF. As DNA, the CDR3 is TGTGCCAGCAAACCGGGACTAGCGGATACTGTACAGTTCTTC.

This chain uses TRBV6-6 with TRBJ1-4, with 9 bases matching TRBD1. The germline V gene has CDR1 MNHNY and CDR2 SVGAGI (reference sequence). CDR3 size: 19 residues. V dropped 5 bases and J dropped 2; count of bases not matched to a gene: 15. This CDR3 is CASSPKRGGQGPTNEKLFF. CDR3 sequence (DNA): TGTGCCAGCAGTCCTAAGCGAGGGGGACAGGGACCGACTAATGAAAAACTGTTTTTT.

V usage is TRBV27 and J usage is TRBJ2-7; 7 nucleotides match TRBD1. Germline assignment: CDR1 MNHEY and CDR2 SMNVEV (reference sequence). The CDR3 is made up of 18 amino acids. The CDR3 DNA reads TGTGGACACGTGGCAGTTTATCCCCTTCGCGACAGGGCCCACGAGCAGTACTTC. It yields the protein CGHVAVYPLRDRAHEQYF.

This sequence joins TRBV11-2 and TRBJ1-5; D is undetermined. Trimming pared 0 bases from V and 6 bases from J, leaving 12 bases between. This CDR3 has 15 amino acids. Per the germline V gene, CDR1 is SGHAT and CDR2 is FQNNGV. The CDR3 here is CASSLDSGFGQPQHF. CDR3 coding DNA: TGTGCCAGCAGCTTAGATTCGGGGTTCGGTCAGCCCCAGCATTTT. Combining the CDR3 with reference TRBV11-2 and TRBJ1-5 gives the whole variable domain EAGVAQSPRYKIIEKRQSVAFWCNPISGHATLYWYQQILGQGPKLLIQFQNNGVVDDSQLPKDRFSAERLKGVDSTLKIQPAKLEDSAVYLCASSLDSGFGQPQHFGDGTRLSIL.

The CDR3 sequence is CASSLGPQGNQPQHF. The CDR3 DNA is TGTGCCAGCAGCTTGGGACCGCAGGGAAATCAGCCCCAGCATTTT. This chain connects TRBV5-5 to TRBJ1-5; weak D call: TRBD1 (5 bases). The ends were cut back, 0 bases at V and 4 bases at J, with 11 bases in the middle. Germline CDR1 reads SGHKS; CDR2 reads YYEKEE (reference sequence). The CDR3 length is 15 residues.

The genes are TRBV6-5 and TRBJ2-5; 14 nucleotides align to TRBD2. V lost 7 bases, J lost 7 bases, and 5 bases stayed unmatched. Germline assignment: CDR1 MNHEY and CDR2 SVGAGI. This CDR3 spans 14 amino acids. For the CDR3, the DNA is TGTGCCAGCAAGGGACTAGCGGGAGCAGGGACCCAGTACTTC. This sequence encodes CASKGLAGAGTQYF.

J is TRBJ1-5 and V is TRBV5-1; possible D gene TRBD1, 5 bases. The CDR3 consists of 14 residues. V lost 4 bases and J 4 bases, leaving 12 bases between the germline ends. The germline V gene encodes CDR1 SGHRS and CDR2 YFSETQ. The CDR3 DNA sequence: TGCGCCAGCAGCCCTCGGGAGGGGAATCAGCCCCAGCATTTT. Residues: CASSPREGNQPQHF.

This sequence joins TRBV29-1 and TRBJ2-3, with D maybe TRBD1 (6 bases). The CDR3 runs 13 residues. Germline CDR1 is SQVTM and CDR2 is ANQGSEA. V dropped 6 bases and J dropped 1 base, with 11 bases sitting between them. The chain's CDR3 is CSVVRQGTDTQYF. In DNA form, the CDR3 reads TGCAGCGTGGTCCGACAGGGCACAGATACGCAGTATTTT.

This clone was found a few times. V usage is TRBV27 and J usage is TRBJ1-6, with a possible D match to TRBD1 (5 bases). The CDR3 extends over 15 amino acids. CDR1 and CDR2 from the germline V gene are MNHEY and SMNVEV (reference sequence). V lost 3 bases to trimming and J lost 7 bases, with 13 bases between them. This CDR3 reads CASSLTEPRNSPLHF. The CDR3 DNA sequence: TGTGCCAGCAGTTTGACAGAACCGCGAAATTCACCCCTCCACTTT.

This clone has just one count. As DNA, the CDR3 is TGCGCCAGCAGCTTGAGAGGTCCTAGCACAGATACGCAGTATTTT. It specifies CASSLRGPSTDTQYF. The chain is built from TRBV5-1 and TRBJ2-3, with unresolved D. V was pared by 1 base and J by 0 bases, with 9 bases between. CDR3 length: 15 amino acids. Germline V gene sequence: CDR1 SGHRS, CDR2 YFSETQ.

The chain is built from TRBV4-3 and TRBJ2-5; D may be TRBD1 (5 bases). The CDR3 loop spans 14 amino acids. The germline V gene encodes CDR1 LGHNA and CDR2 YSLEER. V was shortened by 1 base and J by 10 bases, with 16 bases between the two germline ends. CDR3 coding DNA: TGCGCCAGCAGCCAAGGGGGCAAGGAATCGTACCAGTACTTC. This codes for CASSQGGKESYQYF.

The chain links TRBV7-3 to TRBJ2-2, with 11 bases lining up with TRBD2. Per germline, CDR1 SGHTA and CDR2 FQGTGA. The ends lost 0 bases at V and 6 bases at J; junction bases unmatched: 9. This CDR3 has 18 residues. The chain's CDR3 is CASSLTLLAGGLAGELFF. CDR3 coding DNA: TGTGCCAGCAGCTTAACCCTTTTAGCGGGAGGGCTCGCCGGGGAGCTGTTTTTT.

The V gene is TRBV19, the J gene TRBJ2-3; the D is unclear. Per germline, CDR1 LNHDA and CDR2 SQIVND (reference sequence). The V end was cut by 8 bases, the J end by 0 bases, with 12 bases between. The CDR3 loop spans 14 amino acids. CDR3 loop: CASRFTASTDTQYF. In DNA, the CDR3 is TGTGCCAGTCGGTTTACCGCTAGCACAGATACGCAGTATTTT. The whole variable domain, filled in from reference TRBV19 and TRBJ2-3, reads DGGITQSPKYLFRKEGQNVTLSCEQNLNHDAMYWYRQDPGQGLRLIYYSQIVNDFQKGDIAEGYSVSREKKESFPLTVTSAQKNPTAFYLCASRFTASTDTQYFGPGTRLTVL.

The CDR3 DNA reads TGCGCCAGCAGCCGTGACAGGACTGGGGCCAACGTCCTGACTTTC. Its translation is CASSRDRTGANVLTF. V gene TRBV5-1 combines with J gene TRBJ2-6; possibly TRBD1 for D (6 bases). V was cut by 4 bases and J by 2 bases, with 10 bases left in between. Germline CDR1 is SGHRS and CDR2 is YFSETQ. The CDR3 is made up of 15 amino acids.

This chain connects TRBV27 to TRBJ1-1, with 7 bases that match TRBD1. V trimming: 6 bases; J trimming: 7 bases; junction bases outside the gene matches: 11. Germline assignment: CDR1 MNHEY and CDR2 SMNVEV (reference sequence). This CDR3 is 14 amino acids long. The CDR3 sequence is CASRPTQGGREAFF. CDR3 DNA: TGTGCCAGCAGACCGACCCAGGGGGGTCGTGAAGCTTTCTTT.

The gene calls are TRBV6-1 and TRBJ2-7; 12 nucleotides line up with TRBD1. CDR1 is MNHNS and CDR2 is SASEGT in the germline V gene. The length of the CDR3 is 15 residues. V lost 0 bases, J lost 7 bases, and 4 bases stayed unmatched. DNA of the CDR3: TGTGCCAGCAGTGAAGCCGGGACAGGGGGCCGGGAGCAGTACTTC. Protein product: CASSEAGTGGREQYF.

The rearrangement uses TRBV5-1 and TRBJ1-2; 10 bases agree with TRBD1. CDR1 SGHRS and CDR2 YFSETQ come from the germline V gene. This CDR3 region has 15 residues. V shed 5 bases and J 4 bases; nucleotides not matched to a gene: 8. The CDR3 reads CASSETGGRGYGYTF. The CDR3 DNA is TGCGCCAGCAGTGAGACAGGGGGCCGGGGCTATGGCTACACCTTC.

CDR3 loop: CASSPGQPIEKLFF. The CDR3 nucleotides read TGTGCCAGCAGTCCGGGACAGCCTATTGAAAAACTGTTTTTT. The rearrangement uses TRBV6-5 and TRBJ1-4, with TRBD1 matching over 7 bases. There are 14 residues in the CDR3. CDR1 and CDR2 from the germline V gene are MNHEY and SVGAGI. V lost 5 bases, J lost 7 bases, and 7 bases stayed unmatched.

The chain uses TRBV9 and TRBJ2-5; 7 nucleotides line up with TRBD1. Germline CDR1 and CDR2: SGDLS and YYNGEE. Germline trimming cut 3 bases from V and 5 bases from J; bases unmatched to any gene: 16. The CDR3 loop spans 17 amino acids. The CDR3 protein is CASSARIPRGRGETQYF. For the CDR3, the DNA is TGTGCCAGCAGCGCAAGAATTCCGAGGGGGCGCGGTGAGACCCAGTACTTC.

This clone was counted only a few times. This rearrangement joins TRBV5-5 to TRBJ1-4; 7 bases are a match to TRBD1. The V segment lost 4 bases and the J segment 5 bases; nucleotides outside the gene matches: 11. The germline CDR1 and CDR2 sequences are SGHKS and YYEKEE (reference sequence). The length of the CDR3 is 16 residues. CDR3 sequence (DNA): TGTGCCAGCAGCCGGGAGACAGGGTTCGGAAATGAAAAACTGTTTTTT. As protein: CASSRETGFGNEKLFF.

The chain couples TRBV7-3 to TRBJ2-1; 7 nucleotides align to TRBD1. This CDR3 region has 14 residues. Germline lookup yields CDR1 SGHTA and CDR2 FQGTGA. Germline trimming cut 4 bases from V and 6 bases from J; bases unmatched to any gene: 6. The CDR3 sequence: CASSYQGVSNEQFF. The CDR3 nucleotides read TGTGCCAGCAGCTACCAGGGGGTGAGCAATGAGCAGTTCTTC.

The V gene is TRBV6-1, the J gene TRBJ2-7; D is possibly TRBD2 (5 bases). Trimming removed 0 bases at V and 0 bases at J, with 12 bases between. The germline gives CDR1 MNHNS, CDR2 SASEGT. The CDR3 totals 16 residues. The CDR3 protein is CASSEASTTSSYEQYF. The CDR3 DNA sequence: TGTGCCAGCAGTGAAGCCTCGACCACTAGCTCCTACGAGCAGTACTTC.